This passage covers 11 T cell receptor beta chains from one sample sequenced in a study of coeliac disease (dated by TCRdb to 2022 to 2024). The library relied on the immunoSEQ multiplex PCR assay. TCRdb took this table from immuneACCESS and kept in-frame rearrangements with V and J called. Such tables lack part of the clones; where checked against another copy, unresolved V genes explain under half of the gap, and the rest is unexplained. The sample table records approximately 6,700 clones; 55% to 65% of these occur just once. Roughly 3% of the sample is taken by the ten largest. Input material: lamina propria lymphocytes from the gut. This specimen's cell subset or site label, per the study, means: lamina propria cell (LPC) fraction of small intestinal biopsy. The receptor set was obtained from a woman aged 55 to 70 with active celiac disease.

The chain combines TRBV19 with TRBJ1-5; D is uncertain. Trimming cost V 3 bases and J 7 bases, with 7 bases left between them. Germline V gene lookup returns CDR1 LNHDA and CDR2 SQIVND (reference sequence). The length of the CDR3 is 12 residues. The CDR3 DNA sequence: TGTGCCAGTAGTATGGGGAGCCAGCCCCAGCATTTT. This sequence encodes CASSMGSQPQHF.

This clone has a handful of counts. The chain links TRBV19 to TRBJ1-2; maybe TRBD1 (5 bases). This CDR3 comprises 13 residues. V was trimmed by 3 bases and J by 6 bases, leaving 11 bases between them. The germline CDR1 and CDR2 sequences are LNHDA and SQIVND (reference sequence). For the CDR3, the DNA is TGTGCCAGTAGTATTGGGGGGATTGATGGCTACACCTTC. This translates into CASSIGGIDGYTF. Complete variable domain (other parts from reference TRBV19 and TRBJ1-2): DGGITQSPKYLFRKEGQNVTLSCEQNLNHDAMYWYRQDPGQGLRLIYYSQIVNDFQKGDIAEGYSVSREKKESFPLTVTSAQKNPTAFYLCASSIGGIDGYTFGSGTRLTVV.

In its sample, this clone was seen once. The rearrangement uses TRBV19 and TRBJ2-4; a possible D gene is TRBD1 (5 bases). V lost 6 bases, J lost 0 bases, and 24 bases lay in between. The germline gives CDR1 LNHDA, CDR2 SQIVND (reference sequence). The CDR3 contains 19 residues. CDR3 DNA sequence: TGTGCCAGTAGCGTGTTTCAGGGAAACTTCTCCCTAGCCAAAAACATTCAGTACTTC. The encoded protein is CASSVFQGNFSLAKNIQYF.

In nucleotides, the CDR3 is TGTGCCAGCAGCTTCTTCCGTGGCACCGGGGCTTTCTTT. Amino acids: CASSFFRGTGAFF. This chain joins TRBV5-6 and TRBJ1-1; D ambiguous. Germline lookup yields CDR1 SGHDT and CDR2 YYEEEE. CDR3 size: 13 residues. Deletions cut 2 bases from V and 11 bases from J, with 16 bases between.

This clone was counted between two and nine times. The V call is TRBV4-2, the J call TRBJ1-3; D is perhaps TRBD1 (5 bases). The CDR3 sequence is 15 residues long. Trimming took 0 bases from V and 1 from J, leaving 7 bases between them. From germline, CDR1 is LGHNA and CDR2 YNFKEQ. CDR3 nucleotides: TGTGCCAGCAGCCAAGACCGGGGGTCTGGAAACACCATATATTTT. This codes for CASSQDRGSGNTIYF.

This clone has a handful of counts. This chain links TRBV19 with TRBJ1-5; D is perhaps TRBD1 (6 bases). The CDR3 extends over 16 amino acids. Trimming stripped 1 base from V and 0 bases from J, with 10 bases between. Germline CDR1 and CDR2: LNHDA and SQIVND (reference sequence). CDR3 loop: CASSIASGASNQPQHF. The CDR3 nucleotides are TGTGCCAGTAGTATAGCTTCAGGGGCTAGCAATCAGCCCCAGCATTTT.

By sample fraction, this clone is medium-sized (0.01 to 0.1%). The chain links TRBV5-1 to TRBJ2-7; TRBD1 aligns across 11 bases. The J segment lost 5 bases and the V segment lost 6 bases, leaving 10 bases of the junction unmatched. CDR1 and CDR2 from the germline V gene are SGHRS and YFSETQ. The CDR3 is 15 residues long. The DNA of the CDR3 is TGCGCCAGCACTATTTCGGACAGGGGGCCCCACGAGCAGTACTTC. Protein sequence: CASTISDRGPHEQYF.

The chain has TRBV14 and TRBJ1-1; D gene ambiguous. The V and J ends lost 4 bases and 3 bases respectively, with 15 bases between them. Germline CDR1 is SGHDN and CDR2 is FVKESK. This CDR3 comprises 15 residues. The CDR3 here is CASSPGNTWDTEAFF. CDR3 nucleotide sequence: TGTGCCAGCAGCCCCGGGAACACGTGGGACACTGAAGCTTTCTTT.

The V call is TRBV6-1, the J call TRBJ1-1; D perhaps matches TRBD1 (5 bases). The CDR3 sequence is 15 residues long. The V and J ends lost 5 bases and 4 bases respectively, with 17 bases between them. From germline, CDR1 is MNHNS and CDR2 SASEGT. In DNA, the CDR3 is TGTGCCAGCAGTCCTTCTGGGGTGGGGGGCACTGAAGCTTTCTTT. It encodes CASSPSGVGGTEAFF.

This clone was recorded a few times. V gene TRBV9 combines with J gene TRBJ2-1; D call uncertain. This CDR3 comprises 14 residues. V was shortened by 0 bases and J by 6 bases, with 10 bases between the two germline ends. CDR1 SGDLS and CDR2 YYNGEE come from the germline V gene. DNA of the CDR3: TGTGCCAGCAGCGTAGAGAGTTTTTTCAATGAGCAGTTCTTC. This translates into CASSVESFFNEQFF.

The chain couples TRBV7-8 to TRBJ2-1, with 13 bases aligning to TRBD2. The J segment lost 6 bases and the V segment lost 6 bases, leaving 8 bases of the junction unmatched. The germline V gene has CDR1 SGHVS and CDR2 FQNEAQ. The CDR3 spans 16 residues. For the CDR3, the DNA is TGTGCCAGCAGGACGGGACTAGCGGGAATTGGCAATGAGCAGTTCTTC. This gives the protein CASRTGLAGIGNEQFF.